This T cell receptor beta chain originates from a study of blood T cells in healthy people across ages. Germline V gene data show CDR1 as MNHEY and CDR2 as SVGAGI. CDR3 length: 18 amino acids. A second PCR, run for roughly 7 to 11 cycles, used a sample-barcoded 5' primer plus a J-beta primer mix. TCRdb reprocessed the 5' RACE reads via MiXCR and lists one record per CDR3 protein. The sample includes fewer than 2 million distinct CDR3 sequences, about 39% seen only once; the top ten take about 21%. Worth noting for this clonotype: The antigen remains undetermined.

Study-level results: The recorded TCR beta diversity per million T cells decreased in a roughly linear manner with age. The unknown donor CMV status may have confounded expanded clonotype changes.

The V gene is TRBV6-5, the J gene TRBJ2-1; 14 bases are a match to TRBD2. The tail of the sequence fits TRBJ2-7 better, so the J call may be wrong. This receptor was taken from a human donor in good health. The sequencing sample was made of blood. CDR3 nucleotides: TGTGCCAGCAGTTACGCGACTAGCGGGGGGGCCACCTACAATGAGCAGTACTTC. As protein: CASSYATSGGATYNEQYF.